Below are 32 T cell receptor beta chains sequenced from a single sample in a study of monozygotic twins with inflammatory bowel disease. With the 5' RACE reads reprocessed, TCRdb shows one record per CDR3 protein and no DNA. Recorded for this sample: some 89,000 distinct CDR3 sequences. The material sequenced was blood. The receptors come from a human donor with ulcerative colitis or Crohn's disease, or a healthy co-twin of an affected twin (not recorded which).

This chain connects TRBV12-3 or TRBV12-4 to TRBJ1-2. The CDR3 has 12 residues. The CDR3 protein is CASSLTGKGYTF.

V is TRBV3-1 and J is TRBJ1-1; the TRBD1 assignment by TCRdb is unverifiable without DNA. Germline-derived CDR1 and CDR2 are LGHDT and YNNKEL (reference sequence). The CDR3 covers 15 residues. The CDR3 loop reads CASRNRDRVSSEAFF.

The rearrangement uses TRBV5-1 and TRBJ2-5; TCRdb calls TRBD2, which cannot be checked without DNA. This CDR3 has 14 amino acids. CDR1 is SGHRS, CDR2 YFSETQ, per germline. The CDR3: CASGATGGEETQYF.

This chain links TRBV18 with TRBJ1-4; no DNA is available, so the TRBD1 call from TCRdb remains unchecked. The CDR3 spans 16 residues. The germline V gene has CDR1 KGHSH and CDR2 LQKENI. CDR3 sequence: CASSPLQGAYTEKLFF.

The chain uses TRBV7-2 and TRBJ1-4. The CDR3 is 15 amino acids. Germline V gives CDR1 SGHTA, CDR2 FQGNSA. The CDR3 sequence: CASSFSAATNEKLFF.

V and J are TRBV6-5 and TRBJ2-7; TCRdb's D gene call, TRBD1, goes unchecked for lack of DNA. CDR3 length equals 14 residues. Germline loops: CDR1 MNHEY, CDR2 SVGAGI. This CDR3 is CASSLTGGRYEQYF.

The V gene is TRBV20-1, the J gene TRBJ2-7. Germline V lookup: CDR1 DFQATT, CDR2 SNEGSKA (reference sequence). The length of the CDR3 is 12 residues. CDR3 residues: CSASPRAREQYF.

CDR3 loop: CASMRDSNQPQHF. The V and J genes are TRBV2 and TRBJ1-5; TCRdb's D call, TRBD1, is unchecked because there is no DNA. Germline lookup yields CDR1 SNHLY and CDR2 FYNNEI. This CDR3 has 13 amino acids.

J is TRBJ2-1 and V is TRBV5-5; TCRdb picks TRBD2, but there is no DNA to check that call. The CDR3 consists of 14 residues. CDR1 is SGHKS and CDR2 is YYEKEE in the germline V gene (reference sequence). CDR3 amino acids: CASSRGTYGNEQFF.

The chain has TRBV12-3 or TRBV12-4 and TRBJ1-1. The CDR3 is made up of 12 amino acids. This CDR3 reads CASRRMNTEAFF.

The chain uses TRBV5-1 and TRBJ2-7; TCRdb outputs TRBD2, but without DNA this stays unchecked. CDR1 SGHRS and CDR2 YFSETQ come from the germline V gene. The CDR3 is made up of 15 amino acids. This CDR3 reads CASSRGRPTSYEQYF.

The V call is TRBV5-1, the J call TRBJ2-7; there is no DNA to check the TCRdb D call of TRBD1. The CDR3 is 15 residues long. CDR1 is SGHRS and CDR2 is YFSETQ in the germline V gene. The CDR3 spells CASRVGQVASYEQYF.

The chain couples TRBV6-6 to TRBJ1-1. The CDR3 runs to 13 residues. Germline lookup yields CDR1 MNHNY and CDR2 SVGAGI (reference sequence). CDR3 loop: CASSNEGLTEAFF.

V is TRBV20-1 and J is TRBJ2-7. The CDR3 covers 12 residues. The germline V gene encodes CDR1 DFQATT and CDR2 SNEGSKA (reference sequence). This CDR3 reads CSAAVISYEQYF.

The V gene is TRBV5-1, the J gene TRBJ1-2. The length of the CDR3 is 12 residues. Germline assignment: CDR1 SGHRS and CDR2 YFSETQ. CDR3 in amino acids: CASSLAGYGYTF.

The chain uses TRBV5-1 and TRBJ2-7; TCRdb designates TRBD1, a call that cannot be tested without DNA. Germline V gives CDR1 SGHRS, CDR2 YFSETQ. This CDR3 has 16 amino acids. The chain's CDR3 is CASSLAPGQVIYEQYF. The entire variable domain, with the rest obtained from reference TRBV5-1 and TRBJ2-7, is as follows: KAGVTQTPRYLIKTRGQQVTLSCSPISGHRSVSWYQQTPGQGLQFLFEYFSETQRNKGNFPGRFSGRQFSNSRSEMNVSTLELGDSALYLCASSLAPGQVIYEQYFGPGTRLTVT.

The chain combines TRBV3-1 with TRBJ1-3. Germline lookup yields CDR1 LGHDT and CDR2 YNNKEL (reference sequence). This CDR3 spans 18 amino acids. The CDR3: CASSRRGGRHLSGNTIYF.

The rearrangement links TRBV12-3 or TRBV12-4 to TRBJ2-3; TCRdb calls TRBD1, which cannot be checked without DNA. The CDR3 consists of 12 residues. The CDR3 protein is CASSMVRYREYF.

The rearrangement links TRBV20-1 to TRBJ2-3. Germline V gene data show CDR1 as DFQATT and CDR2 as SNEGSKA (reference sequence). The CDR3 spans 12 residues. CDR3 sequence reads: CSAKAATDTQYF.

The chain links TRBV6-5 to TRBJ2-3; TCRdb indicates TRBD1, and absent DNA this call remains unverified. Germline CDR1 is MNHEY and CDR2 is SVGAGI. This CDR3 has 15 residues. This CDR3 is CASSYRGGHGDTQYF.

The rearrangement uses TRBV5-5 and TRBJ1-3; TCRdb proposes TRBD1, but this gene call is untestable without DNA. The CDR3 is 15 residues long. The germline V gene has CDR1 SGHKS and CDR2 YYEKEE (reference sequence). The CDR3 is CASSPRQGGGNTIYF. Full variable domain (remainder filled in from reference TRBV5-5 and TRBJ1-3): DAGVTQSPTHLIKTRGQQVTLRCSPISGHKSVSWYQQVLGQGPQFIFQYYEKEERGRGNFPDRFSARQFPNYSSELNVNALLLGDSALYLCASSPRQGGGNTIYFGEGSWLTVV.

The chain is built from TRBV9 and TRBJ2-1; the TRBD1 assignment by TCRdb is unverifiable without DNA. CDR3 length: 15 amino acids. From germline, CDR1 is SGDLS and CDR2 YYNGEE. This CDR3 is CASSVEGAGGGEQFF.

The chain uses TRBV20-1 and TRBJ2-1. Germline CDR1 is DFQATT and CDR2 is SNEGSKA (reference sequence). The CDR3 totals 16 residues. CDR3 sequence reads: CSARDPAGSSYNEQFF.

The chain is built from TRBV24-1 and TRBJ2-1; absent DNA, TCRdb's TRBD1 call cannot be checked. CDR1 is KGHDR and CDR2 is SFDVKD in the germline V gene. This CDR3 is built from 18 residues. The chain's CDR3 is CATSDRTGTGRSYNEQFF.

The V gene is TRBV20-1, the J gene TRBJ2-2; the TCRdb call, TRBD1, lacks DNA for checking. The CDR3 covers 13 residues. Per the germline V gene, CDR1 is DFQATT and CDR2 is SNEGSKA (reference sequence). CDR3 loop: CSASSPGIGELFF.

V is TRBV7-3 and J is TRBJ2-1. There are 15 residues in the CDR3. CDR1 is SGHTA, CDR2 FQGTGA, per germline. This chain's CDR3 is CASSLSATPYNEQFF.

J is TRBJ2-5 and V is TRBV20-1; TCRdb's assignment of TRBD1 cannot be checked, as there is no DNA. The V gene's germline CDR1 is DFQATT and CDR2 SNEGSKA (reference sequence). This CDR3 spans 19 amino acids. The chain's CDR3 is CSAIRGVASEGFYQETQYF.

V usage is TRBV20-1 and J usage is TRBJ1-1; TCRdb calls TRBD1, which cannot be checked without DNA. Germline values: CDR1 DFQATT, CDR2 SNEGSKA (reference sequence). The CDR3 is 14 amino acids. This CDR3 reads CSARLRDSNTEAFF.

The chain combines TRBV6-1 with TRBJ2-3; the D gene TCRdb calls, TRBD2, cannot be checked with no DNA. The germline V gene encodes CDR1 MNHNS and CDR2 SASEGT. The CDR3 is 14 amino acids. This chain's CDR3 is CASGRGLSTDTQYF.

The V and J genes are TRBV5-1 and TRBJ2-3; TCRdb's D gene call, TRBD1, goes unchecked for lack of DNA. This CDR3 is built from 15 residues. Per the germline V gene, CDR1 is SGHRS and CDR2 is YFSETQ. The CDR3 is CASSQGDSSTDTQYF.

The CDR3 here is CASSLAGPLVGELFF. V and J are TRBV5-4 and TRBJ2-2; lacking DNA, the TRBD1 call made by TCRdb goes unchecked. This CDR3 comprises 15 residues. Germline V gene lookup returns CDR1 SGHNT and CDR2 YYREEE (reference sequence).

The chain employs TRBV10-3 and TRBJ2-1. The germline gives CDR1 ENHRY, CDR2 SYGVKD. The CDR3 has 11 amino acids. The CDR3 sequence: CAISSRGEQFF.